This entry is about one T cell receptor (beta chain). Its cognate antigen is unknown. The Oncomine TCR Beta short-read assay sequenced DNA from cultured CD4+ T cells. TCRdb independently ran MiXCR on the PCR reads; one entry per CDR3 protein. There are just under 20,000 distinct CDR3 sequences in the sample; under 65% occur only once, and roughly 8.8% lies in the top ten. The ends were cut back, 3 bases at V and 2 bases at J, with 8 bases in the middle. This CDR3 is built from 13 residues. Germline V CDR1 and CDR2: MDHEN, SYDVKM. This entry belongs to a study of vaccination and CD4 T cells after COVID-19. Treatment reported: approximately 11-day PBMC culture with coronavirus spike peptide pools or control peptides (ViraFEST assay).

The sequence was obtained from a human donor who had recovered from COVID-19. The chain uses TRBV28 and TRBJ2-7; D is unresolved. What was sequenced was CD4+ T cells from blood, cultured in vitro. The CDR3 loop is CASSLTDTYEQYF. The CDR3, as DNA: TGTGCCAGCAGTTTGACGGATACCTACGAGCAGTACTTC.